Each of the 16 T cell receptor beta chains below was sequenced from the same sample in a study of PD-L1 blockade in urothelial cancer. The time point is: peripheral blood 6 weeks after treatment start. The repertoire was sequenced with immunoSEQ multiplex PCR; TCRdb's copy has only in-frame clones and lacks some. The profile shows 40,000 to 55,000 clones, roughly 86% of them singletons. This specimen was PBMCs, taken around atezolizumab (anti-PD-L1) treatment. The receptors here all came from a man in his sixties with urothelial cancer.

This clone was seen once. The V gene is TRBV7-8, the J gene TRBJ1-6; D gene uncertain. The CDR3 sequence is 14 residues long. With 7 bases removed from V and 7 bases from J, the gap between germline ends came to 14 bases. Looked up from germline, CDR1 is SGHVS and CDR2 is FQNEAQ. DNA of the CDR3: TGTGCCAGCACCCACCCCAGAGGAAATTCACCCCTCCACTTT. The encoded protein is CASTHPRGNSPLHF.

The CDR3 protein is CASTIAVGRLEQYF. The CDR3 DNA is TGTGCCAGCACTATAGCCGTTGGCCGGCTCGAGCAGTACTTC. This chain uses TRBV2 with TRBJ2-7; no firm D call. This CDR3 comprises 14 residues. V dropped 7 bases and J dropped 6 bases, with 19 bases sitting between them. Germline V lookup: CDR1 SNHLY, CDR2 FYNNEI.

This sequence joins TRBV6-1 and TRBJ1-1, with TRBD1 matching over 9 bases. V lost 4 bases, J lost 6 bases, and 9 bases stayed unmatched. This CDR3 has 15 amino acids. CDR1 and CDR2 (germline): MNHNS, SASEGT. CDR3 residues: CASSGDRVRISEAFF. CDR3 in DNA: TGTGCCAGCAGTGGGGACAGGGTTCGAATCTCTGAAGCTTTCTTT.

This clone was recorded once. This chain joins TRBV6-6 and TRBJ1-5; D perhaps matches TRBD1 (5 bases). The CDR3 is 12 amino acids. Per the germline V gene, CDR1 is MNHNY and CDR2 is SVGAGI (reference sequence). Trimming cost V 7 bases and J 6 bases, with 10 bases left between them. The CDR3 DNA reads TGTGCCAGCACCTCGGGGGGTCAGCCCCAGCATTTT. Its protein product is CASTSGGQPQHF.

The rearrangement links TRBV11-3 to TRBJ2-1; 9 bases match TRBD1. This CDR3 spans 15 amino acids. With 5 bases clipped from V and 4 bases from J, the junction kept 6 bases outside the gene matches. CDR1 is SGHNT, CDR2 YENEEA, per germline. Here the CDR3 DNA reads TGTGCCAGCAGCCCACGGACAGGGGTTTACAATGAGCAGTTCTTC. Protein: CASSPRTGVYNEQFF. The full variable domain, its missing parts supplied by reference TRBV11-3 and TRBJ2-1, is EAGVVQSPRYKIIEKKQPVAFWCNPISGHNTLYWYLQNLGQGPELLIRYENEEAVDDSQLPKDRFSAERLKGVDSTLKIQPAELGDSAVYLCASSPRTGVYNEQFFGPGTRLTVL.

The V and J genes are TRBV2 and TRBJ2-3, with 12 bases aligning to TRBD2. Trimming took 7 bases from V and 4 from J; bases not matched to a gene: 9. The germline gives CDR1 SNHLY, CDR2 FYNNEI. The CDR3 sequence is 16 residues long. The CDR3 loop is CASKASGGAVADTQYF. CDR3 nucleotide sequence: TGTGCCAGCAAGGCTAGCGGGGGGGCTGTTGCAGATACGCAGTATTTT.

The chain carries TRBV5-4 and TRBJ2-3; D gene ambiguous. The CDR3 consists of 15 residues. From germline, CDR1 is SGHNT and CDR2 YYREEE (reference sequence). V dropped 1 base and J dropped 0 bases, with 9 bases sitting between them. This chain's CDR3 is CASSLSLPSTDTQYF. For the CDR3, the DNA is TGTGCCAGCAGCTTGTCGCTACCTAGCACAGATACGCAGTATTTT.

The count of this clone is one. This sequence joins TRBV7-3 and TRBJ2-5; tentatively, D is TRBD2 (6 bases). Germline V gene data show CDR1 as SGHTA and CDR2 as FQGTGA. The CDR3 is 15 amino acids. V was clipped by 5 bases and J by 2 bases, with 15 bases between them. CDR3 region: CASSPSGVQQETQYF. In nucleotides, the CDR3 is TGTGCCAGCAGCCCATCGGGAGTCCAACAAGAGACCCAGTACTTC.

CDR3 region: CASSRPRTSGGDTQYF. The CDR3 DNA follows: TGTGCCAGCTCCCGACCTAGGACTAGCGGGGGAGATACGCAGTATTTT. The chain joins TRBV2 to TRBJ2-3, with 13 bases that match TRBD2. The V gene's germline CDR1 is SNHLY and CDR2 FYNNEI. The CDR3 is made up of 16 amino acids. V was pared by 8 bases and J by 5 bases, with 10 bases of the junction left unmatched.

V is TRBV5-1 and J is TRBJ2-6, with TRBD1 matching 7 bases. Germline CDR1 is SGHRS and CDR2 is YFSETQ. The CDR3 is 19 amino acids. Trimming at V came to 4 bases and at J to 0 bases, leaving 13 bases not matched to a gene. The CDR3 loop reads CASSPEGTEQYSGANVLTF. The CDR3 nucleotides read TGCGCCAGCAGCCCGGAAGGGACAGAACAGTACTCTGGGGCCAACGTCCTGACTTTC.

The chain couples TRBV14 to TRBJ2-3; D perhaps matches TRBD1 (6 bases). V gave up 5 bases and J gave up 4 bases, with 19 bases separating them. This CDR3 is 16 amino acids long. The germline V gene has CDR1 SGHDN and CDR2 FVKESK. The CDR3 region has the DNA TGTGCCAGCAGCTTACCTGGTGCCAGGGGTGCAGATACGCAGTATTTT. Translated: CASSLPGARGADTQYF.

The CDR3 sequence is CASSNPSTGANVLTF. The CDR3 DNA follows: TGTGCCAGCAGTAATCCTTCTACGGGGGCCAACGTCCTGACTTTC. This rearrangement joins TRBV6-5 to TRBJ2-6, with unresolved D. Trimming took off 5 bases at V and 4 bases at J, with 12 bases between the two ends. Per germline, CDR1 MNHEY and CDR2 SVGAGI. CDR3 length: 15 amino acids.

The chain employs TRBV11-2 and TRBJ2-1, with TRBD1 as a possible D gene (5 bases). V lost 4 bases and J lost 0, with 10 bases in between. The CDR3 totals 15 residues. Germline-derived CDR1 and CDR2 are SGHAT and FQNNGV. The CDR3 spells CASSSDSTSYNEQFF. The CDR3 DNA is TGTGCCAGCAGCTCCGACAGCACCTCCTACAATGAGCAGTTCTTC.

CDR3 sequence: CASSQDGFGQLITGELFF. CDR3 nucleotide sequence: TGCGCCAGCAGCCAAGATGGTTTTGGACAACTGATCACCGGGGAGCTGTTTTTT. The V gene is TRBV4-1, the J gene TRBJ2-2; maybe TRBD1 (5 bases). V lost 0 bases to trimming and J lost 4 bases, with 18 bases between them. This CDR3 region has 18 residues. CDR1 MGHRA and CDR2 YSYEKL come from the germline V gene.

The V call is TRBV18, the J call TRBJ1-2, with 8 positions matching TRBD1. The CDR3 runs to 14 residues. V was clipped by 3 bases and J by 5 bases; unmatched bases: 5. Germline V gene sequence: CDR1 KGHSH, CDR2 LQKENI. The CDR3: CASSPGQGEYGYTF. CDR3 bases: TGTGCCAGCTCACCCGGACAGGGCGAGTATGGCTACACCTTC.

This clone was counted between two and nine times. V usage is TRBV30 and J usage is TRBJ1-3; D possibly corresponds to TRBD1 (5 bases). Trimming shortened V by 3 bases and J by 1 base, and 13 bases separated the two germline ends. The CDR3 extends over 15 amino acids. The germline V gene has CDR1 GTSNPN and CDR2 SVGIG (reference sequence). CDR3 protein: CAWSLGAFSGNTIYF. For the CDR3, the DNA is TGTGCCTGGAGCCTAGGGGCCTTTTCTGGAAACACCATATATTTT.